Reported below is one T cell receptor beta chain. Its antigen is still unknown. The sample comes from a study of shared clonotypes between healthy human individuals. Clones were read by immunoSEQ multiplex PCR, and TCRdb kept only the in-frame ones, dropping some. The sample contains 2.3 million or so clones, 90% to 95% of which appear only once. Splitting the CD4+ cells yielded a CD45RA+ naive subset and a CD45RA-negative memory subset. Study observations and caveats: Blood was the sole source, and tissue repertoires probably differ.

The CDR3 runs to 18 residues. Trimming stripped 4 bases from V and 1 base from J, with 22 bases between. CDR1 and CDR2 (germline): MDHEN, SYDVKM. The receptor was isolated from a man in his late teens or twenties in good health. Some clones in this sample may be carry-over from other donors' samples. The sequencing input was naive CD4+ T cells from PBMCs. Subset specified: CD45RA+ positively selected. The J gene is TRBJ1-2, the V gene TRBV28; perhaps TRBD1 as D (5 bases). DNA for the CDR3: TGTGCCAGCAGTTCAGGGTCTCGGGCCACCCCCGTTAACTATGGCTACACCTTC. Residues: CASSSGSRATPVNYGYTF.